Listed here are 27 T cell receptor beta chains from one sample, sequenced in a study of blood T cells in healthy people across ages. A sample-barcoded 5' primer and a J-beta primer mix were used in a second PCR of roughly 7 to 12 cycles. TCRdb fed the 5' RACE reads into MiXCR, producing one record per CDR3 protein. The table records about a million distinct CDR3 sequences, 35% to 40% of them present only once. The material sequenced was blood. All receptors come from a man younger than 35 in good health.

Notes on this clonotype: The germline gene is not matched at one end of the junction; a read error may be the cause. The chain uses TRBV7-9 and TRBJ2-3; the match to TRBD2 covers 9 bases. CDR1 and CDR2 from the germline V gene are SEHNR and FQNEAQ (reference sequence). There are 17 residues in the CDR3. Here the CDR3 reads CASSLLQAGGWTDTRYF. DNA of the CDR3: TGTGCCAGCAGCTTACTACAAGCGGGGGGATGGACAGATACGCGGTATTTT.

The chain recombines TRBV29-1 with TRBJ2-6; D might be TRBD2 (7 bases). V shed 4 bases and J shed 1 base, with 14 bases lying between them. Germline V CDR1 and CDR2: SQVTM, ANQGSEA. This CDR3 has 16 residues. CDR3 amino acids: CSVGGGVGSGANVLTF. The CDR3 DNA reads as TGCAGCGTTGGGGGGGGCGTTGGGTCTGGGGCCAACGTCCTGACTTTC.

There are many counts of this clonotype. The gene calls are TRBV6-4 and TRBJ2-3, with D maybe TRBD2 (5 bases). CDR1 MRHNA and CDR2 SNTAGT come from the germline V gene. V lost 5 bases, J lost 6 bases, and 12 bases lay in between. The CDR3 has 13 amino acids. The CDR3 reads CASSRTRSDTQYF. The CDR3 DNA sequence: TGTGCCAGCAGTCGTACTAGGTCTGATACGCAGTATTTT.

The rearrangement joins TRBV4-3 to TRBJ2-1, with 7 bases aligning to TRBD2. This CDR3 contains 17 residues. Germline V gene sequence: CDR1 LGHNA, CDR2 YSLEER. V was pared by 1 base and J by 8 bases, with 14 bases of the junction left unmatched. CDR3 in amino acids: CASSQVARTSAFHEQFF. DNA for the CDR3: TGCGCCAGCAGCCAAGTTGCCCGTACTAGCGCTTTCCATGAGCAGTTCTTC.

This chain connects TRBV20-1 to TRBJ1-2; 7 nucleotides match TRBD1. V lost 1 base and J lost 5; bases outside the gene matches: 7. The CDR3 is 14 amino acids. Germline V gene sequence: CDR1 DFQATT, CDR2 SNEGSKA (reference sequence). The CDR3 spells CSARARDSIYGYTF. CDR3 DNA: TGCAGTGCTAGAGCCCGGGACAGTATATATGGCTACACCTTC.

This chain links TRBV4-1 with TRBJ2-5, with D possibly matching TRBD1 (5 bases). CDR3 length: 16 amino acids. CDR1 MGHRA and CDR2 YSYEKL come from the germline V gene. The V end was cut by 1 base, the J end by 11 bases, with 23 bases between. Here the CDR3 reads CASSQVRQGGSSEQYF. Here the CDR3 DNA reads TGCGCCAGCAGCCAAGTAAGGCAGGGTGGAAGTAGTGAGCAGTACTTC.

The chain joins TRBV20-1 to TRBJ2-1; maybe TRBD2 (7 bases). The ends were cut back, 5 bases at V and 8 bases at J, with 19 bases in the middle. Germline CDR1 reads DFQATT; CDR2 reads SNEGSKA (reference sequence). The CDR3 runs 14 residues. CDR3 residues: CSAPPGGLGDEQFF. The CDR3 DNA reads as TGCAGTGCTCCCCCCGGGGGGCTAGGTGATGAGCAGTTCTTC.

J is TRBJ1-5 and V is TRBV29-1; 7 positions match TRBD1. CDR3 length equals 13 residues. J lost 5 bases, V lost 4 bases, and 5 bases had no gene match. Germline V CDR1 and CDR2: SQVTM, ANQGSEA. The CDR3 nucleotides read TGCAGCGTTGGAGGGGGCGCGTATCAGCCCCAGCATTTT. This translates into CSVGGGAYQPQHF.

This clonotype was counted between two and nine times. The CDR3 bases are TGCAGCGTTGTCAGGGTCGGTTTGAACACTGAAGCTTTCTTT. Amino acids: CSVVRVGLNTEAFF. The chain combines TRBV29-1 with TRBJ1-1, with TRBD1 as a possible D gene (5 bases). The V and J ends lost 4 bases and 0 bases respectively, with 12 bases between them. CDR1 SQVTM and CDR2 ANQGSEA come from the germline V gene. CDR3 length: 14 amino acids.

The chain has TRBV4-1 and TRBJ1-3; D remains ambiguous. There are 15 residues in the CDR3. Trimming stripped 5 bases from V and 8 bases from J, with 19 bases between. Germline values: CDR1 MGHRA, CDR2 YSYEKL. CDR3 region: CASSLFGREVDTIYF. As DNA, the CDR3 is TGCGCCAGCAGCTTATTCGGCCGAGAGGTGGACACCATATATTTT.

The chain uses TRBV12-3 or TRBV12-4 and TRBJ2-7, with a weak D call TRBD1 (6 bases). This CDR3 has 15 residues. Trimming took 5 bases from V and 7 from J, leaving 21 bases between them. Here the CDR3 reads CASSPQLGAGNEQYF. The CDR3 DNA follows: TGTGCCAGCAGTCCGCAATTGGGGGCTGGGAATGAGCAGTACTTC.

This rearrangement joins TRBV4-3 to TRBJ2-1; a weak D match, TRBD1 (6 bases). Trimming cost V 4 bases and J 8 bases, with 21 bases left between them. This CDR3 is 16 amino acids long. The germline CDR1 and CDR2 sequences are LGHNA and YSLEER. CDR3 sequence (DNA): TGCGCCAGCAGCCGAGCCCGAAACAGGGAATGGGATGAGCAGTTCTTC. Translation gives CASSRARNREWDEQFF.

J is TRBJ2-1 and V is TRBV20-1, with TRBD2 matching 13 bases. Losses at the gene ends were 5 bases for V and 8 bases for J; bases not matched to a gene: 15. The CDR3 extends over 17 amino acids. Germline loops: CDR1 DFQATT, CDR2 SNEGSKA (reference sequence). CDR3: CSARRPTSGGALDEQFF. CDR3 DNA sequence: TGCAGTGCTCGTCGCCCAACTAGCGGGGGGGCCCTCGATGAGCAGTTCTTC.

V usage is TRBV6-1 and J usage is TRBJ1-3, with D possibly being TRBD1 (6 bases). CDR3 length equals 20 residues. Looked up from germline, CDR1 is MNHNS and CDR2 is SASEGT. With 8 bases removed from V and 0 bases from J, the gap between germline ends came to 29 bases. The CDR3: CASRGVFSGAQGTSGNTIYF. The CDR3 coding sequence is TGTGCCAGCCGGGGGGTGTTTTCAGGAGCCCAGGGGACCTCTGGAAACACCATATATTTT.

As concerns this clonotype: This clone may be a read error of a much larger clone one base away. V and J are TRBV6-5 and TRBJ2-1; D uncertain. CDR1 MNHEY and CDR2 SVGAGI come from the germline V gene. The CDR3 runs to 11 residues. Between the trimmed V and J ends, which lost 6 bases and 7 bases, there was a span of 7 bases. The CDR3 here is CASRRKNEQFF. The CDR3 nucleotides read TGTGCCAGCAGGAGGAAAAATGAGCAGTTCTTC.

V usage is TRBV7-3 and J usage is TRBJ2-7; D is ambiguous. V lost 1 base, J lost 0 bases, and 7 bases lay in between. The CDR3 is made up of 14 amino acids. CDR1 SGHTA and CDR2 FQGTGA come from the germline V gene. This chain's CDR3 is CASSLKHGSYEQYF. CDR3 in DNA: TGTGCCAGCAGCTTAAAGCATGGCTCCTACGAGCAGTACTTC.

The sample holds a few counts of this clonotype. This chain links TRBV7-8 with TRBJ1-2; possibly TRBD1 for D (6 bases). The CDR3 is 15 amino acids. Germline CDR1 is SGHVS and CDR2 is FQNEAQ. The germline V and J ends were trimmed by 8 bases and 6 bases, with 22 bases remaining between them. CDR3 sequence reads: CASGRGGLQGNGYTF. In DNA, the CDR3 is TGTGCCAGCGGTCGAGGGGGACTGCAGGGTAATGGCTACACCTTC.

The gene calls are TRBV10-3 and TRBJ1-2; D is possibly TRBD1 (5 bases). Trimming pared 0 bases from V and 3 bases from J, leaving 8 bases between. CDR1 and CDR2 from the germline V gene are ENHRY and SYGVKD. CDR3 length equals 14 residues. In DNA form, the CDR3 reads TGTGCCATCAGTGAGTCGGGGCTGGACTATGGCTACACCTTC. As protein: CAISESGLDYGYTF.

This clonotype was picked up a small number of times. The CDR3 coding sequence is TGTGCCATCAGATCGGACAGGGCGGGCAATCAGCCCCAGCATTTT. This translates into CAIRSDRAGNQPQHF. The chain uses TRBV10-3 and TRBJ1-5; TRBD1 agrees at 8 bases. V shed 6 bases, J shed 2 bases, and the junction held 6 bases outside the gene matches. Germline values: CDR1 ENHRY, CDR2 SYGVKD. This CDR3 is built from 15 residues.

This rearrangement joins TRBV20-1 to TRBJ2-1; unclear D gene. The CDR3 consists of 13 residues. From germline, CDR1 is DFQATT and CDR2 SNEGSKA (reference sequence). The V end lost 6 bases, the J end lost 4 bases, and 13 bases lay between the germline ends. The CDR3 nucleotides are TGCAGTGCCGCCCCGGCCTCTTACAATGAGCAGTTCTTC. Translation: CSAAPASYNEQFF.

The CDR3 coding sequence is TGCAGCGCCACCCTTTGGAGGGCGCAGGCTTTCTTT. Translated: CSATLWRAQAFF. The V and J genes are TRBV29-1 and TRBJ1-1; D uncertain. V shed 7 bases and J shed 11 bases, with 20 bases lying between them. Germline CDR1 is SQVTM and CDR2 is ANQGSEA. The CDR3 is 12 residues long. The variable domain in full, completed from reference TRBV29-1 and TRBJ1-1, reads SAVISQKPSRDICQRGTSLTIQCQVDSQVTMMFWYRQQPGQSLTLIATANQGSEATYESGFVIDKFPISRPNLTFSTLTVSNMSPEDSSIYLCSATLWRAQAFFGQGTRLTVV.

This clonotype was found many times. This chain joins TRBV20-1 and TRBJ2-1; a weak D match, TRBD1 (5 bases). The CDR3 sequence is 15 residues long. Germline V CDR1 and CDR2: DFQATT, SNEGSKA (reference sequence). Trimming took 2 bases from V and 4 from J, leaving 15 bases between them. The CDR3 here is CSARPGSQRYNEQFF. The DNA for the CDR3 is TGCAGTGCTAGACCAGGGTCCCAGAGATACAATGAGCAGTTCTTC.

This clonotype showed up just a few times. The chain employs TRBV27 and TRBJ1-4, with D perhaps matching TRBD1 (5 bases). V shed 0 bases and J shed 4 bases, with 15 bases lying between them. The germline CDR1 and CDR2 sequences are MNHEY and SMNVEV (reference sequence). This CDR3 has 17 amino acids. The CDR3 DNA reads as TGTGCCAGCAGTTTATCCGTAGGGGTAGCAATTAATGAAAAACTGTTTTTT. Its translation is CASSLSVGVAINEKLFF.

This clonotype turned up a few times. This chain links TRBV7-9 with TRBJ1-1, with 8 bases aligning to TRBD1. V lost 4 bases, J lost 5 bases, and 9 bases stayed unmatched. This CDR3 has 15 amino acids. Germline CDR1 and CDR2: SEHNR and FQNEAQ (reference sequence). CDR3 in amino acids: CASSSIDRGWTEAFF. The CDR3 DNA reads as TGTGCCAGCAGCTCGATAGACAGGGGTTGGACTGAAGCTTTCTTT. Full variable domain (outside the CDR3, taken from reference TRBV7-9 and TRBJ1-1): DTGVSQNPRHKITKRGQNVTFRCDPISEHNRLYWYRQTLGQGPEFLTYFQNEAQLEKSRLLSDRFSAERPKGSFSTLEIQRTEQGDSAMYLCASSSIDRGWTEAFFGQGTRLTVV.

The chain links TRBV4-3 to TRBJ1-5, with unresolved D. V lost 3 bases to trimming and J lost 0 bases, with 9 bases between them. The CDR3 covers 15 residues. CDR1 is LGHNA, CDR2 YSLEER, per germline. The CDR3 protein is CASSQDTYSNQPQHF. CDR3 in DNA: TGCGCCAGCAGCCAGGATACATATAGCAATCAGCCCCAGCATTTT.

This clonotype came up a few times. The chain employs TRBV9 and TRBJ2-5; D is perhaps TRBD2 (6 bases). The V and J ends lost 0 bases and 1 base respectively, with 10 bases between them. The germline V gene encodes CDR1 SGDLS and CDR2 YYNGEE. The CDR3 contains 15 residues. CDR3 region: CASSVGVGLQETQYF. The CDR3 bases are TGTGCCAGCAGCGTAGGTGTGGGACTCCAAGAGACCCAGTACTTC.

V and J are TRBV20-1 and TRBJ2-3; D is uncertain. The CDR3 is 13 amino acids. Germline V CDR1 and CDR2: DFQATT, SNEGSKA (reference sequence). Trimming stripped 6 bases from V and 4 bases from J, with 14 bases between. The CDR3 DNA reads TGCAGTGCCCCCGGCTGGGCCGCAGATACGCAGTATTTT. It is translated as CSAPGWAADTQYF.